These 26 T cell receptor beta chains came from one sample sequenced in a study of cytomegalovirus exposure and HLA in healthy donors. The primer mix had 60 Vbeta and 13 Jbeta primers. The assay was immunoSEQ multiplex PCR, and TCRdb's table has in-frame clones only and misses some. The sample yields approximately 100,000 clones, approximately 79% seen once. Material for sequencing was PBMCs. The receptor set was obtained from a man aged 45-65 years in good health and CMV-seropositive.

There are a few counts of this clone. The genes are TRBV29-1 and TRBJ2-1; the D is unclear. The CDR3 has 9 amino acids. The germline V gene encodes CDR1 SQVTM and CDR2 ANQGSEA. Trimming shortened V by 7 bases and J by 7 bases, and 5 bases separated the two germline ends. The CDR3 DNA sequence: TGCAGCGCTCAGAATGAGCAGTTCTTC. Its translation: CSAQNEQFF.

V usage is TRBV4-2 and J usage is TRBJ2-5; 8 bases match TRBD1. V trimming: 1 base; J trimming: 4 bases; junction bases outside the gene matches: 8. This CDR3 region has 16 residues. Per the germline V gene, CDR1 is LGHNA and CDR2 is YNFKEQ. CDR3 sequence reads: CASSQVETGATETQYF. The CDR3 coding sequence is TGTGCCAGCAGCCAAGTGGAGACAGGGGCGACAGAGACCCAGTACTTC.

The chain uses TRBV6-1 and TRBJ2-2; 11 bases are shared with TRBD2. The CDR3 consists of 17 residues. V trimming: 3 bases; J trimming: 0 bases; junction bases outside the gene matches: 3. Per germline, CDR1 MNHNS and CDR2 SASEGT. The CDR3 loop reads CASSDLAGGPNTGELFF. CDR3 nucleotide sequence: TGTGCCAGCAGTGACCTAGCGGGAGGCCCGAACACCGGGGAGCTGTTTTTT.

This rearrangement joins TRBV7-6 to TRBJ2-7, with 10 bases identical to TRBD2. V was clipped by 1 base and J by 1 base; unmatched bases: 4. The CDR3 length is 16 residues. The germline gives CDR1 SGHVS, CDR2 FNYEAQ. CDR3 in DNA: TGTGCCAGCAGCTTAGGAGGACTAGCGGAGTCCTACGAGCAGTACTTC. Translated: CASSLGGLAESYEQYF. Full variable domain (outside the CDR3, taken from reference TRBV7-6 and TRBJ2-7): GAGVSQSPRYKVTKRGQDVALRCDPISGHVSLYWYRQALGQGPEFLTYFNYEAQQDKSGLPNDRFSAERPEGSISTLTIQRTEQRDSAMYRCASSLGGLAESYEQYFGPGTRLTVT.

The chain is built from TRBV9 and TRBJ2-7, with 10 bases fitting TRBD2. V shed 4 bases and J 4 bases; nucleotides not matched to a gene: 8. Per the germline V gene, CDR1 is SGDLS and CDR2 is YYNGEE. This CDR3 has 15 residues. CDR3 sequence (DNA): TGTGCCAGCAGCCCTCGGGCTAGCGGGAGTTACGAGCAGTACTTC. This gives the protein CASSPRASGSYEQYF.

J is TRBJ1-6 and V is TRBV27, with D uncertain. The germline CDR1 and CDR2 sequences are MNHEY and SMNVEV (reference sequence). This CDR3 has 17 amino acids. Between the trimmed V and J ends, which lost 5 bases and 7 bases, there was a span of 21 bases. Written as DNA, the CDR3 is TGTGCCAGCAGTCCCCAACCTTTTGGCACATTGAATTCACCCCTCCACTTT. Residues: CASSPQPFGTLNSPLHF.

V gene TRBV5-1 combines with J gene TRBJ2-7; 8 bases align to TRBD1. Germline-derived CDR1 and CDR2 are SGHRS and YFSETQ. Trimming took 1 base from V and 3 from J; bases not matched to a gene: 0. There are 13 residues in the CDR3. The CDR3 here is CASSLTGGYEQYF. In DNA, the CDR3 is TGCGCCAGCAGCTTGACAGGGGGCTACGAGCAGTACTTC.

V usage is TRBV27 and J usage is TRBJ2-3, with D perhaps TRBD1 (5 bases). The CDR3 loop spans 15 amino acids. Germline V CDR1 and CDR2: MNHEY, SMNVEV (reference sequence). Trimming shortened V by 6 bases and J by 0 bases, and 13 bases separated the two germline ends. The DNA of the CDR3 is TGTGCCAGCAGCGTTGTAGGGGTTAGCACAGATACGCAGTATTTT. Encoded protein: CASSVVGVSTDTQYF.

The chain carries TRBV9 and TRBJ1-4; weak D call: TRBD1 (6 bases). In germline, CDR1 is SGDLS, CDR2 YYNGEE. There are 13 residues in the CDR3. V lost 4 bases to trimming and J lost 4 bases, with 8 bases between them. DNA of the CDR3: TGTGCCAGCAGCCGGGACAATAATGAAAAACTGTTTTTT. Its translation: CASSRDNNEKLFF.

The rearrangement links TRBV5-1 to TRBJ2-2, with D unclear. CDR3 length: 14 amino acids. Trimming took off 2 bases at V and 0 bases at J, with 5 bases between the two ends. Germline V gene lookup returns CDR1 SGHRS and CDR2 YFSETQ. CDR3 region: CASSLSANTGELFF. CDR3 nucleotides: TGCGCCAGCAGCTTATCGGCGAACACCGGGGAGCTGTTTTTT.

The chain carries TRBV5-1 and TRBJ2-5; 8 bases are a match to TRBD1. The J segment lost 1 base and the V segment lost 5 bases, leaving 7 bases of the junction unmatched. From germline, CDR1 is SGHRS and CDR2 YFSETQ. This CDR3 comprises 15 residues. The CDR3 coding sequence is TGCGCCAGCAGGGTGACAGGGGTAATCCAAGAGACCCAGTACTTC. Its translation: CASRVTGVIQETQYF.

This chain uses TRBV4-3 with TRBJ1-1, with D perhaps matching TRBD1 (5 bases). The CDR3 length is 13 residues. V lost 0 bases and J lost 11, with 13 bases in between. CDR1 is LGHNA and CDR2 is YSLEER in the germline V gene. CDR3 loop: CASSQDGGRGAFF. For the CDR3, the DNA is TGCGCCAGCAGCCAAGATGGGGGGAGGGGTGCTTTCTTT.

The J gene is TRBJ2-1, the V gene TRBV11-1, with a tentative D call TRBD2 (6 bases). Trimming pared 1 base from V and 5 bases from J, leaving 18 bases between. Germline CDR1 is SGHAT and CDR2 is FQDESV (reference sequence). The CDR3 runs to 17 residues. CDR3 bases: TGTGCCAGCAGCTTAGTGCGGTGGGCGGGGAATCACAATGAGCAGTTCTTC. Its protein is CASSLVRWAGNHNEQFF.

The rearrangement joins TRBV5-1 to TRBJ2-3; D might be TRBD2 (6 bases). This CDR3 contains 14 residues. The ends were cut back, 3 bases at V and 4 bases at J, with 12 bases in the middle. CDR1 is SGHRS and CDR2 is YFSETQ in the germline V gene. CDR3 sequence (DNA): TGCGCCAGCAGCTCAACGCCTAGCGCAGATACGCAGTATTTT. Translated: CASSSTPSADTQYF.

V gene TRBV28 combines with J gene TRBJ2-3; 9 positions agree with TRBD1. CDR1 is MDHEN and CDR2 is SYDVKM in the germline V gene. The CDR3 runs 15 residues. The V gene end was trimmed by 2 bases and the J gene end by 5 bases; junction bases not matched to a gene: 5. Here the CDR3 reads CASSLRDRVVDTQYF. DNA of the CDR3: TGTGCCAGCAGTTTAAGGGACAGGGTTGTAGATACGCAGTATTTT. The variable domain in full, completed from reference TRBV28 and TRBJ2-3, reads DVKVTQSSRYLVKRTGEKVFLECVQDMDHENMFWYRQDPGLGLRLIYFSYDVKMKEKGDIPEGYSVSREKKERFSLILESASTNQTSMYLCASSLRDRVVDTQYFGPGTRLTVL.

V usage is TRBV5-1 and J usage is TRBJ2-7; D remains ambiguous. V was pared by 0 bases and J by 6 bases, with 7 bases between. Germline CDR1 and CDR2: SGHRS and YFSETQ. The CDR3 has 12 residues. In DNA, the CDR3 is TGCGCCAGCAGCTTGGGAGCCGGCGAGCAGTACTTC. It is translated as CASSLGAGEQYF.

This clone was found a few times. The chain is built from TRBV11-2 and TRBJ2-7; 8 bases match TRBD2. CDR3 length: 14 residues. Trimming at V came to 5 bases and at J to 4 bases, leaving 7 bases not matched to a gene. Germline values: CDR1 SGHAT, CDR2 FQNNGV. In DNA form, the CDR3 reads TGTGCCAGCAGCCCAAGCGGGAGATGGTACGAGCAGTACTTC. Amino acid sequence: CASSPSGRWYEQYF. Supplemented by reference TRBV11-2 and TRBJ2-7, the full variable domain reads EAGVAQSPRYKIIEKRQSVAFWCNPISGHATLYWYQQILGQGPKLLIQFQNNGVVDDSQLPKDRFSAERLKGVDSTLKIQPAKLEDSAVYLCASSPSGRWYEQYFGPGTRLTVT.

The chain recombines TRBV7-9 with TRBJ2-1, with a tentative D call TRBD1 (6 bases). This CDR3 has 15 amino acids. Germline V gives CDR1 SEHNR, CDR2 FQNEAQ (reference sequence). V was shortened by 1 base and J by 1 base, with 8 bases between the two germline ends. The CDR3: CASSLGGLSYNEQFF. The CDR3 DNA reads TGTGCCAGCAGCTTAGGGGGGCTATCCTACAATGAGCAGTTCTTC.

The chain links TRBV19 to TRBJ1-2, with 8 bases matching TRBD1. The CDR3 covers 12 residues. Germline V gene data show CDR1 as LNHDA and CDR2 as SQIVND (reference sequence). Trimming at V came to 9 bases and at J to 4 bases, leaving 4 bases not matched to a gene. The CDR3 sequence is CASRTGTYGYTF. The CDR3 nucleotides read TGTGCCAGCCGGACAGGGACCTATGGCTACACCTTC.

The chain joins TRBV30 to TRBJ2-7, with a possible D match to TRBD2 (6 bases). The CDR3 has 16 amino acids. Per the germline V gene, CDR1 is GTSNPN and CDR2 is SVGIG (reference sequence). Trimming shortened V by 2 bases and J by 3 bases, and 20 bases separated the two germline ends. The CDR3 loop is CAWSQTAGRLVYEQYF. In DNA, the CDR3 is TGTGCCTGGAGTCAGACCGCGGGGCGTCTGGTCTACGAGCAGTACTTC. The variable domain in full, with the rest retrieved from reference TRBV30 and TRBJ2-7, is SQTIHQWPATLVQPVGSPLSLECTVEGTSNPNLYWYRQAAGRGLQLLFYSVGIGQISSEVPQNLSASRPQDRQFILSSKKLLLSDSGFYLCAWSQTAGRLVYEQYFGPGTRLTVT.

The chain couples TRBV2 to TRBJ2-2; 7 bases are a match to TRBD1. The germline CDR1 and CDR2 sequences are SNHLY and FYNNEI. V shed 4 bases and J 0 bases; nucleotides not matched to a gene: 2. The CDR3 extends over 15 amino acids. In nucleotides, the CDR3 is TGTGCCAGCAGTGTAGGGACAGCGAACACCGGGGAGCTGTTTTTT. It translates to CASSVGTANTGELFF. The whole variable domain, remainder taken from reference TRBV2 and TRBJ2-2, is EPEVTQTPSHQVTQMGQEVILRCVPISNHLYFYWYRQILGQKVEFLVSFYNNEISEKSEIFDDQFSVERPDGSNFTLKIRSTKLEDSAMYFCASSVGTANTGELFFGEGSRLTVL.

The chain joins TRBV30 to TRBJ2-5; D is unresolved. CDR1 is GTSNPN and CDR2 is SVGIG in the germline V gene (reference sequence). There are 13 residues in the CDR3. Deletions cut 3 bases from V and 5 bases from J, with 13 bases between. This CDR3 reads CAWRGTAVETQYF. The CDR3 nucleotides are TGTGCCTGGAGAGGAACGGCGGTGGAGACCCAGTACTTC.

This clone was detected a few times. The V and J genes are TRBV6-1 and TRBJ2-7; D call uncertain. The germline gives CDR1 MNHNS, CDR2 SASEGT. CDR3 length: 16 residues. Trimming removed 3 bases at V and 5 bases at J, with 20 bases between. The CDR3 DNA sequence: TGTGCCAGCAGTGACCGGAGTCAGCCCCACGCGGACGAGCAGTACTTC. This translates into CASSDRSQPHADEQYF.

J is TRBJ1-4 and V is TRBV19; TRBD1 matches at 8 bases. The CDR3 sequence is 14 residues long. The germline gives CDR1 LNHDA, CDR2 SQIVND (reference sequence). V was pared by 9 bases and J by 5 bases, with 8 bases of the junction left unmatched. CDR3 nucleotide sequence: TGTGCCAGCCTCAACAGGGGGGAAAATGAAAAACTGTTTTTT. Protein product: CASLNRGENEKLFF. Full variable domain (rest looked up from reference TRBV19 and TRBJ1-4): DGGITQSPKYLFRKEGQNVTLSCEQNLNHDAMYWYRQDPGQGLRLIYYSQIVNDFQKGDIAEGYSVSREKKESFPLTVTSAQKNPTAFYLCASLNRGENEKLFFGSGTQLSVL.

This clone was seen a few times. V gene TRBV28 combines with J gene TRBJ1-3; D gene uncertain. The germline V gene encodes CDR1 MDHEN and CDR2 SYDVKM. V lost 4 bases, J lost 2 bases, and 18 bases lay in between. The CDR3 sequence is 17 residues long. The CDR3 here is CASSSPEAGETGNTIYF. CDR3 DNA sequence: TGTGCCAGCAGTTCCCCCGAGGCGGGCGAGACTGGAAACACCATATATTTT.

The chain has TRBV20-1 and TRBJ2-5; maybe TRBD1 (5 bases). CDR3 length equals 10 residues. Trimming stripped 5 bases from V and 5 bases from J, with 6 bases between. The germline CDR1 and CDR2 sequences are DFQATT and SNEGSKA (reference sequence). The CDR3 region is CSAGAETQYF. DNA for the CDR3: TGCAGTGCTGGGGCGGAGACCCAGTACTTC.